This TCR beta chain was sequenced during a study of blood T cell repertoires in COVID-19. Some clones are missing from TCRdb's copy, which holds only in-frame ones; the method was immunoSEQ multiplex PCR. Here the sample spans about 59,000 clones, 70% to 85% being singletons. The germline V and J ends were trimmed by 0 bases and 1 base, with 16 bases remaining between them. This CDR3 contains 18 residues. The specimen sequenced was peripheral blood. The gene calls are TRBV23-1 and TRBJ1-5; unclear D gene. TRBV23-1 carries the ORF label, with uncertain function. The TCR comes from a man between 60 and 75 years old with acute or convalescent COVID-19. This chain's CDR3 is CASSQSSSRSASNQPQHF. The CDR3 DNA follows: TGCGCCAGCAGTCAATCATCTAGTAGGTCTGCAAGCAATCAGCCCCAGCATTTT.